The clone carrying this TCR beta chain has just a few counts. What it binds is unknown. These data belong to a study of T-cell memory formation after mild COVID-19. General study points: A second wave expanding day 15 to 37 was CD4+-biased; contracting clones were balanced.

TCRdb re-derived calls from the 5' RACE reads in MiXCR, one entry per CDR3 protein. The sample records around 320,000 distinct CDR3 sequences, over 25% being singletons. The V end lost 1 base, the J end lost 1 base, and 15 bases lay between the germline ends. The CDR3 is 17 amino acids. In germline, CDR1 is LGHDT, CDR2 YNNKEL (reference sequence). The clonotype originates from an adult woman who had mild COVID-19 (a few samples of this study predate the infection). Cell type and time point are not known. The chain has TRBV3-1 and TRBJ2-3, with D possibly matching TRBD2 (5 bases). The sample was PBMCs or a T cell subset sorted from them (not recorded which). The CDR3 loop reads CASSQGVTSPGTDTQYF. CDR3 nucleotides: TGTGCCAGCAGCCAAGGTGTCACTAGTCCAGGCACAGATACGCAGTATTTT.